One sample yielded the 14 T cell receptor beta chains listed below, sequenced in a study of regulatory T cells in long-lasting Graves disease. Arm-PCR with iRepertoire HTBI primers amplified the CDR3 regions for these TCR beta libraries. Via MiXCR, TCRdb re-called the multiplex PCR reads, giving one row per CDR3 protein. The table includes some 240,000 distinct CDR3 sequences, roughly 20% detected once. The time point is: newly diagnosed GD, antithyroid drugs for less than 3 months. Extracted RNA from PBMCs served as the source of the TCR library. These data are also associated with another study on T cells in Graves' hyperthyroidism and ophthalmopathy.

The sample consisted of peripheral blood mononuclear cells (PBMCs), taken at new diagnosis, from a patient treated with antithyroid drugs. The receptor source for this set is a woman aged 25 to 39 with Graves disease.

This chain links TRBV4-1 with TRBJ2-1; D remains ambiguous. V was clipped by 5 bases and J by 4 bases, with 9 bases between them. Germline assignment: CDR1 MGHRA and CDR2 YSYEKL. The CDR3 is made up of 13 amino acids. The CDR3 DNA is TGCGCCAGCAGCACCAGCGAGTACAATGAGCAGTTCTTC. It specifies CASSTSEYNEQFF.

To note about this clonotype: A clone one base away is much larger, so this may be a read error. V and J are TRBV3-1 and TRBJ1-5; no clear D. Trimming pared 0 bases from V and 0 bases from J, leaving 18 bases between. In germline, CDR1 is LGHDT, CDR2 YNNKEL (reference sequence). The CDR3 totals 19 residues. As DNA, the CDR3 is TGTGCCAGCAGCCAAGACGGGCTAGTTCCAACGTATAGCAATCAGCCCCAGCATTTT. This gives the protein CASSQDGLVPTYSNQPQHF.

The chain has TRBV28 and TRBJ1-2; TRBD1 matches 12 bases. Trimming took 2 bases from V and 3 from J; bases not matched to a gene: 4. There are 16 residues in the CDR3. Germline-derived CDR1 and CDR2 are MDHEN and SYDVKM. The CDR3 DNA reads TGTGCCAGCAGTTTAGTGGGGACAGGGGGCGACTATGGCTACACCTTC. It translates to CASSLVGTGGDYGYTF.

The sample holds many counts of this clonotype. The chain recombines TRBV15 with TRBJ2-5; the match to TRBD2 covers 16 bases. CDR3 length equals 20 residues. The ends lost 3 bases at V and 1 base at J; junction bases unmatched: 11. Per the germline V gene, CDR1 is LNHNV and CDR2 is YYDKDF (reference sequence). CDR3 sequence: CATSRGLAGGPGLLQETQYF. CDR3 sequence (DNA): TGTGCCACCAGCAGGGGACTAGCGGGAGGGCCGGGCCTACTCCAAGAGACCCAGTACTTC.

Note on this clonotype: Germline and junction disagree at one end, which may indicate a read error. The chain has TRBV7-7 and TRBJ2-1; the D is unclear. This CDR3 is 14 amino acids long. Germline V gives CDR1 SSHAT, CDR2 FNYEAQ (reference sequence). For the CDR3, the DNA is TGTGCTAGCAGCTTCGCTTCAGGTGTCAATGAGCAGTTCTTC. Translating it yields CASSFASGVNEQFF.

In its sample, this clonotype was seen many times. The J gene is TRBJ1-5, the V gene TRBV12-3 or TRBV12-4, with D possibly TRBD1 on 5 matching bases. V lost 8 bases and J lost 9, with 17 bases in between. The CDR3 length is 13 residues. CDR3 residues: CASGTLSKGPQHF. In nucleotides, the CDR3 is TGTGCCAGCGGGACTTTATCTAAGGGGCCCCAGCATTTT.

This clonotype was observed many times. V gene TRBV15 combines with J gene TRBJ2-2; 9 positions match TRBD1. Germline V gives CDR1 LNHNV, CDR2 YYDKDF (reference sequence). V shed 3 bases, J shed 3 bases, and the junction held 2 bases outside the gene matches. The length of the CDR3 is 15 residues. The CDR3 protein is CATSRDRGDTGELFF. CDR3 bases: TGTGCCACCAGCAGGGACAGGGGAGACACCGGGGAGCTGTTTTTT. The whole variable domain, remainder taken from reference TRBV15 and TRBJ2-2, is DAMVIQNPRYQVTQFGKPVTLSCSQTLNHNVMYWYQQKSSQAPKLLFHYYDKDFNNEADTPDNFQSRRPNTSFCFLDIRSPGLGDTAMYLCATSRDRGDTGELFFGEGSRLTVL.

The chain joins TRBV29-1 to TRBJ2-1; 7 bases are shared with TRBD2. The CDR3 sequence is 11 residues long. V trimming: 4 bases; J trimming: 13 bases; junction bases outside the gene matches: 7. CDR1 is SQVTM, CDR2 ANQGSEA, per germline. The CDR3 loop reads CSVGTSISQFF. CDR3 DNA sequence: TGCAGCGTTGGGACTAGTATAAGTCAGTTCTTC.

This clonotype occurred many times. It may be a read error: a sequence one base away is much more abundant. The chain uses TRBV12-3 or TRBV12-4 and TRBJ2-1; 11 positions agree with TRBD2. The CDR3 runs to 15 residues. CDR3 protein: CASTWTSGQYTEQFF. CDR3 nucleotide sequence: TGTGCCAGCACCTGGACTAGCGGGCAGTACACTGAGCAGTTCTTC.

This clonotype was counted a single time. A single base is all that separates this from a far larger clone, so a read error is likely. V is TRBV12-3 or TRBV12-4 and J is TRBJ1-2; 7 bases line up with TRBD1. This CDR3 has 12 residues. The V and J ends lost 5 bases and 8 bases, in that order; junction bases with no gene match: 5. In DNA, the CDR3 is TGTGCCAGCAGTCCGGGACAGCTAGGCTACACCTTC. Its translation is CASSPGQLGYTF.

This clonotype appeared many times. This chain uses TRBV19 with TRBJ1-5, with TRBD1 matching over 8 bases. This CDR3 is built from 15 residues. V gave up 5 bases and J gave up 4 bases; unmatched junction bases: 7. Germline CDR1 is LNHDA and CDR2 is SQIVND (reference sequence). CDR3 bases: TGTGCCAGTAGTTTCCAGACAGGGGCAAATCAGCCCCAGCATTTT. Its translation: CASSFQTGANQPQHF.

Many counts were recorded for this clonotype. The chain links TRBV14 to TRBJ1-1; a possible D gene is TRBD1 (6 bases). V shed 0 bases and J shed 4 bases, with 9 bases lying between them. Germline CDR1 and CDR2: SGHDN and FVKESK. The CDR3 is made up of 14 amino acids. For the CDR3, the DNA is TGTGCCAGCAGCCAAGAGGCCAGGGGCACTGAAGCTTTCTTT. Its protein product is CASSQEARGTEAFF.

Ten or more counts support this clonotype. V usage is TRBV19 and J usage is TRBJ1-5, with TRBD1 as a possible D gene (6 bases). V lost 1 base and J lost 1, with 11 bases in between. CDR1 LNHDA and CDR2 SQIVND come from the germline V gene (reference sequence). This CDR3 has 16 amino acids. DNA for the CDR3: TGTGCCAGTAGTATAGCTGACAGGATAAGCAATCAGCCCCAGCATTTT. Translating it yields CASSIADRISNQPQHF.

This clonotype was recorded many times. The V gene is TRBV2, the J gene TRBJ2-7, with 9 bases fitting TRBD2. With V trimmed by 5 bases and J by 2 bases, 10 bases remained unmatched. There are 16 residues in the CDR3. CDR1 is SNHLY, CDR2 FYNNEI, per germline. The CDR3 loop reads CASSFSSGGLPYEQYF. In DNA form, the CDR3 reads TGTGCCAGCAGTTTTTCCAGCGGGGGGCTGCCCTACGAGCAGTACTTC.